This entry describes one TCR beta chain. Original analysis: Amplification of reference gene primers was used by the study to estimate nucleated cell counts. This table comes from immunoSEQ multiplex PCR, and its TCRdb copy is limited to in-frame clones, with some not included. The D gene and trimming were derived from the DNA, and the V and J assignments and clone size from that table. The sample has 60,000 or so clones, 90% seen once. These data are taken from a study of blood T cell repertoires in COVID-19. About the study: Acute and convalescent COVID-19 samples came from the United States, Italy and Spain. PBMCs, B-cell-depleted T cells, or T cells were the source of the cDNA or gDNA that made up the material.

Germline CDR1 is SEHNR and CDR2 is FQNEAQ (reference sequence). V was cut by 6 bases and J by 2 bases, with 10 bases left in between. The length of the CDR3 is 14 residues. This chain connects TRBV7-9 to TRBJ2-2; D unclear. The TCR originated in a man aged 55 to 70 with active COVID-19. Material for sequencing was peripheral blood. CDR3 bases: TGTGCCAGCAGATCCACGGTTAACACCGGGGAGCTGTTTTTT. Protein: CASRSTVNTGELFF.